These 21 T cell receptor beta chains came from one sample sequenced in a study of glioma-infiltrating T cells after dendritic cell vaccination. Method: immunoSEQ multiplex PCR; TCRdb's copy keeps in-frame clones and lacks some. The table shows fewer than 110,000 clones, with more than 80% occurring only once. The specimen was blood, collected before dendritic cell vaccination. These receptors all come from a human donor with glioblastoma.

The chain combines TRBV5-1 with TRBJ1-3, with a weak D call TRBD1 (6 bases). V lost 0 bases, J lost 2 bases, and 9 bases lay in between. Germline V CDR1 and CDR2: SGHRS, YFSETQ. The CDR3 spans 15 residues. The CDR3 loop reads CASSLGAGAGNTIYF. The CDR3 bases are TGCGCCAGCAGCTTGGGGGCAGGGGCTGGAAACACCATATATTTT.

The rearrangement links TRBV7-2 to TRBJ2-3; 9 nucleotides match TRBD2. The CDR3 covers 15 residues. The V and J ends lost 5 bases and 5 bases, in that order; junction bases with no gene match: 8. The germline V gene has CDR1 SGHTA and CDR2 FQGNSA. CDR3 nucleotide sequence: TGTGCCAGCAGCCCGGGCGCGGGGGGGCAAGATACGCAGTATTTT. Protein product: CASSPGAGGQDTQYF.

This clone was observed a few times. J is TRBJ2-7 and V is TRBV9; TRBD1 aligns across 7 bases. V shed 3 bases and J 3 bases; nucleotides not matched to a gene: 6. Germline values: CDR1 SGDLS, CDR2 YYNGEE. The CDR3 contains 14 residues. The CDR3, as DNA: TGTGCCAGCAGCGAGGGACAGCCCCACTACGAGCAGTACTTC. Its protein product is CASSEGQPHYEQYF.

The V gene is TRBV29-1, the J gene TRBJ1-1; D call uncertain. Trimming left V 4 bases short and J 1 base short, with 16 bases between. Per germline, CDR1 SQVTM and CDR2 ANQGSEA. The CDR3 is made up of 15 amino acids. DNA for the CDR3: TGCAGCGTTGCTGGTCGGGTCTTTGGGAACACTGAAGCTTTCTTT. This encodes CSVAGRVFGNTEAFF.

CDR3: CASSLIGPGELFF. The CDR3 bases are TGTGCCAGCAGCTTGATTGGCCCCGGGGAGCTGTTTTTT. The V and J genes are TRBV5-5 and TRBJ2-2; unclear D gene. CDR1 SGHKS and CDR2 YYEKEE come from the germline V gene (reference sequence). The CDR3 length is 13 residues. V was trimmed by 1 base and J by 6 bases, leaving 7 bases between them.

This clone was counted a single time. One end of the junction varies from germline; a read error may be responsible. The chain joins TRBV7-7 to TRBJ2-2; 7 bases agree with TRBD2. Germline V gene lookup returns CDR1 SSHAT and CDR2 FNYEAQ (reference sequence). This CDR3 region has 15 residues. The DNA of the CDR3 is TGTGCTAGCAGCTTAGATAGCGGGCGGATCGGGGAGCTGTTTTTT. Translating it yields CASSLDSGRIGELFF.

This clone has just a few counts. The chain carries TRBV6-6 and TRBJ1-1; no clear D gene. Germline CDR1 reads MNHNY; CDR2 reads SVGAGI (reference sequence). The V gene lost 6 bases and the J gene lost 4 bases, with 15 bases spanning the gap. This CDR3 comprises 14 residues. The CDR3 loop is CASRGLQEGTEAFF. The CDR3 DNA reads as TGTGCCAGCAGGGGGTTACAAGAGGGCACTGAAGCTTTCTTT.

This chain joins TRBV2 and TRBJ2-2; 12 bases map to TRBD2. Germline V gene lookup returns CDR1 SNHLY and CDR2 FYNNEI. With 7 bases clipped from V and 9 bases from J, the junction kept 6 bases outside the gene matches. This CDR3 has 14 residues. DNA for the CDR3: TGTGCCAGCAATCGACTAGCGGGGGTCCGGGAGCTGTTTTTT. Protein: CASNRLAGVRELFF.

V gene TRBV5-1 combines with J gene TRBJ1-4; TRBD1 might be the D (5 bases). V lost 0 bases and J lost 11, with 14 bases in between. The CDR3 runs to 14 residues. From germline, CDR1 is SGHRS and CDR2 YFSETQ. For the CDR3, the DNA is TGCGCCAGCAGCTTGGGAATCAGGGCGGACAAACTGTTTTTT. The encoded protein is CASSLGIRADKLFF.

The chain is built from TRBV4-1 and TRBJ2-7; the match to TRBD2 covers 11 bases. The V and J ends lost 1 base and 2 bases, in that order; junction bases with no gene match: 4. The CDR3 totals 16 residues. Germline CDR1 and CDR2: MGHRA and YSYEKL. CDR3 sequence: CASSQASGGFPYEQYF. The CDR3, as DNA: TGCGCCAGCAGCCAAGCTAGCGGGGGGTTCCCCTACGAGCAGTACTTC.

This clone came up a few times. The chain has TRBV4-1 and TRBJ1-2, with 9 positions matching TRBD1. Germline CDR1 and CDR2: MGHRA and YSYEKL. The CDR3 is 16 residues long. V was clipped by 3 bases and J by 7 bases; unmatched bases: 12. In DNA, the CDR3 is TGCGCCAGCAGCCATGAAGGACGACAGGGGGTCGTTGGCTACACCTTC. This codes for CASSHEGRQGVVGYTF.

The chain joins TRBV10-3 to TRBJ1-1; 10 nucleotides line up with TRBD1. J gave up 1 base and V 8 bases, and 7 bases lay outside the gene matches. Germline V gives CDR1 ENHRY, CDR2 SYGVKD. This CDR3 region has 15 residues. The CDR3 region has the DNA TGTGCCATCGGGACGACAGGGGGCGCGAACACTGAAGCTTTCTTT. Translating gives CAIGTTGGANTEAFF.

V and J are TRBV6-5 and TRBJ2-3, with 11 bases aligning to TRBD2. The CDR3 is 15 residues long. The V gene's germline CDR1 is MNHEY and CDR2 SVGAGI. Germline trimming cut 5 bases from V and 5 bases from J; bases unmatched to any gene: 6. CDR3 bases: TGTGCCAGCAGTGGACCGGGACTAGCGGTAGATACGCAGTATTTT. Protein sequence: CASSGPGLAVDTQYF.

CDR3 residues: CASSESMEAGEDGYTF. Here the CDR3 DNA reads TGCGCCAGCAGTGAGTCGATGGAGGCGGGAGAGGATGGCTACACCTTC. V is TRBV10-2 and J is TRBJ1-2; D is unresolved. Trimming stripped 0 bases from V and 6 bases from J, with 17 bases between. Germline-derived CDR1 and CDR2 are WSHSY and SAAADI. This CDR3 has 16 residues.

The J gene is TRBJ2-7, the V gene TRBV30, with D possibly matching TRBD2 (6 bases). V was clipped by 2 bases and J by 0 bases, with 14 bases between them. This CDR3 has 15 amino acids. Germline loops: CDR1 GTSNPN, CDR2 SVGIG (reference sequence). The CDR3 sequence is CAWSSPFGGSYEQYF. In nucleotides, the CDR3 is TGTGCCTGGAGTTCCCCATTCGGGGGCTCCTACGAGCAGTACTTC. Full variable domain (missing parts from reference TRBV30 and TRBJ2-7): SQTIHQWPATLVQPVGSPLSLECTVEGTSNPNLYWYRQAAGRGLQLLFYSVGIGQISSEVPQNLSASRPQDRQFILSSKKLLLSDSGFYLCAWSSPFGGSYEQYFGPGTRLTVT.

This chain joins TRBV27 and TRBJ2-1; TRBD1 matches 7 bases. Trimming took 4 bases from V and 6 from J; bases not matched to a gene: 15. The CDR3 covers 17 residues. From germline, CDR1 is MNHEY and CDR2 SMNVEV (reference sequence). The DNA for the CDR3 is TGTGCCAGCAGTTCACGCAGTATACAGGGGTTGCGCAATGAGCAGTTCTTC. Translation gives CASSSRSIQGLRNEQFF.

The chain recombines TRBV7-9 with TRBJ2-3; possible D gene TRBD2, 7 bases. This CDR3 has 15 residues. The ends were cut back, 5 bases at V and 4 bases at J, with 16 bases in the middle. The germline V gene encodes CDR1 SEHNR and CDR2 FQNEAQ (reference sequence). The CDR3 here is CASSRGAGGPDTQYF. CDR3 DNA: TGTGCCAGCAGCCGGGGGGCCGGGGGCCCAGATACGCAGTATTTT.

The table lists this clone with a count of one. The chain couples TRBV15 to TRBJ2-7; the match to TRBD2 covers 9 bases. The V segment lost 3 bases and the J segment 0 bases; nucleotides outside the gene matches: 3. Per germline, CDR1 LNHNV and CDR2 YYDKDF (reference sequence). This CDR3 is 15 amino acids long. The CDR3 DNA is TGTGCCACCAGCAGCGGACTAGCGACCTCCTACGAGCAGTACTTC. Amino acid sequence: CATSSGLATSYEQYF.

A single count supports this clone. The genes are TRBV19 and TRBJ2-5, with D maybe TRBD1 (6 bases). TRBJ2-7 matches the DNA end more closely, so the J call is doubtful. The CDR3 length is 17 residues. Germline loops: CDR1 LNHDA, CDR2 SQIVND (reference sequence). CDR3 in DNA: TGTGCCAGTAGTATAGGAAAGGGCAGGGGCGAGACCTACGAGCAGTACTTC. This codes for CASSIGKGRGETYEQYF.

The CDR3, as DNA: TGCGCCAGCAGCTTGTCAGCGAACAATGAGCAGTTCTTC. Its translation: CASSLSANNEQFF. The chain employs TRBV5-1 and TRBJ2-1, with D unresolved. V gave up 1 base and J gave up 5 bases, with 7 bases separating them. In germline, CDR1 is SGHRS, CDR2 YFSETQ. The CDR3 consists of 13 residues.

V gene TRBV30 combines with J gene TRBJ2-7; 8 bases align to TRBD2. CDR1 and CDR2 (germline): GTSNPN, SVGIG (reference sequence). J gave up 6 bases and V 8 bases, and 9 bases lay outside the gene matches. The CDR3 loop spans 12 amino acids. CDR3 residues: CARRRGVSEQYF. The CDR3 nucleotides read TGTGCCCGAAGGCGGGGGGTGTCCGAGCAGTACTTC.